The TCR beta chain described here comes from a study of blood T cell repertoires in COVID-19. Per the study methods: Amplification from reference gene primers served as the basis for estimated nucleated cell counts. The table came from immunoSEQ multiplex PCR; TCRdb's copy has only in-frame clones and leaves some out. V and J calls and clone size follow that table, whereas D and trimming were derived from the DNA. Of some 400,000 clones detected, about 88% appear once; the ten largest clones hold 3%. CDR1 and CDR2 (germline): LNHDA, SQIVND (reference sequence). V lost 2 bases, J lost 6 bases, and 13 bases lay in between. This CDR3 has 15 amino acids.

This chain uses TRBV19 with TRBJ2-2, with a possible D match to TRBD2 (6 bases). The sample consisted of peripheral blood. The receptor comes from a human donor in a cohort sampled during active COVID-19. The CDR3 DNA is TGTGCCAGTAGTATACGGGGGAGTAGGGCCGGGGAGCTGTTTTTT. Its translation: CASSIRGSRAGELFF.